Listed below are T cell receptor beta chains from one sample, sequenced in a study of technical replicates of blood from a few donors. Produced via immunoSEQ multiplex PCR; TCRdb's table is partial and in-frame only. The sample carries around 73,000 clones, roughly 90% recorded once. The sequencing input was PBMCs. These receptors were taken from a human donor in good health. Some clones in this sample may be carry-over from other donors' samples. Each CDR3 is given with its conserved first and last residue. D genes are given only for firm matches. Clone size is shown for a subset of rows, as once, few, many or a class of expanded clone.

few	TRBV5-6	NA	TRBJ2-7	TGTGCCAGCAGCTCCGGGCCCTCAGGGTATTACGAGCAGTACTTC	CASSSGPSGYYEQYF
NA	TRBV28	NA	TRBJ1-6	TGTGCCAGCAGTTTACCAGGGGAAGGTTCACCCCTCCACTTT	CASSLPGEGSPLHF
NA	TRBV5-1	TRBD1	TRBJ1-2	TGCGCCAGCAGCTTCCGACAGGGGAGCGGCTACACCTTC	CASSFRQGSGYTF
NA	TRBV6-4	TRBD2	TRBJ2-1	TGTGCCAGCAGCGACGGACTAGATGGGGGACCGGAGAGGCAGTTCTTC	CASSDGLDGGPERQFF
NA	TRBV18	TRBD2	TRBJ2-2	TGTGCCAGCTCACCTAGCGGGGGGCGAGTCACCGGGGAGCTGTTTTTT	CASSPSGGRVTGELFF
NA	TRBV5-1	NA	TRBJ1-5	TGCGCCAGCAGCTTGGGGACAGGCAATCAGCCCCAGCATTTT	CASSLGTGNQPQHF
NA	TRBV11-2	NA	TRBJ2-2	TGTGCCAGCAGCTTAGGAGGAAATTACGGGGAGCTGTTTTTT	CASSLGGNYGELFF
NA	TRBV10-3	TRBD2	TRBJ2-3	TGTGCCTCCGGGGGGCAAGCGGGGGGACGCACAGATACGCAGTATTTT	CASGGQAGGRTDTQYF
NA	TRBV2	TRBD2	TRBJ2-3	TGTGCCAGCACCCTTGTCCTAGCGGGGGGATCAGATACGCAGTATTTT	CASTLVLAGGSDTQYF
NA	TRBV5-1	NA	TRBJ1-2	TGCGCCAGCAGCTTGGTGGGGGCTGATGGCTACACCTTC	CASSLVGADGYTF
NA	TRBV5-4	TRBD1	TRBJ2-5	TGTGCCAGCAGCACTACAGGGGGCAGGGAGACCCAGTACTTC	CASSTTGGRETQYF
NA	TRBV4-3	TRBD2	TRBJ2-1	TGCGCCAGCAGCCAAGGGAGAGGGCGGGGGGGCTACAATGAGCAGTTCTTC	CASSQGRGRGGYNEQFF
NA	TRBV7-9	TRBD2	TRBJ2-7	TGTGCCAGCAGCCCTATTGGGGGGGGGTTATCCTACGAGCAGTACTTC	CASSPIGGGLSYEQYF
NA	TRBV19	NA	TRBJ2-7	TGTGCCAGTAGTGCGTCGGGGGTCTCCTACGAGCAGTACTTC	CASSASGVSYEQYF
NA	TRBV29-1	TRBD2	TRBJ2-1	TGCAGCGCCCGAGGACTAGCGGGAGGCATTGATGAGCAGTTCTTC	CSARGLAGGIDEQFF